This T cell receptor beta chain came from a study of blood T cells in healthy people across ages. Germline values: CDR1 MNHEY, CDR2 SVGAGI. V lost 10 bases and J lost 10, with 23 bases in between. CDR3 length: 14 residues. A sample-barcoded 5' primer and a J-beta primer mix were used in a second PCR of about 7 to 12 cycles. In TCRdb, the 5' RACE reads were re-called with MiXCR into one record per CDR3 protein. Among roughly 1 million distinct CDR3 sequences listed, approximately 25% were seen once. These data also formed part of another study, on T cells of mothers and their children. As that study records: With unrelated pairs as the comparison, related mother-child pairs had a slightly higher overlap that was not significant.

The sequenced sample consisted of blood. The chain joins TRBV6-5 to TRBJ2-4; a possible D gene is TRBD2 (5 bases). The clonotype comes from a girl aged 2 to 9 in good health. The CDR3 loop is CATSTVNDPGIQYF. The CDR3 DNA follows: TGTGCCACCTCTACTGTTAACGACCCGGGGATTCAGTACTTC.